This T cell receptor beta chain was obtained from a study of cytomegalovirus exposure and HLA in healthy donors. Study-wide results and limits: Highly shared variants forming one cluster were likely a sequencing artifact.

Germline V gene sequence: CDR1 SGHRS, CDR2 YFSETQ. V lost 6 bases, J lost 3 bases, and 17 bases stayed unmatched. CDR3 length: 18 residues. The PCR made use of 60 Vbeta and 13 Jbeta primers. Per the original data handling: Among the unique TCR beta chains that a later analysis counted, about 85 million in all, about 11 million were shared. The assay was immunoSEQ multiplex PCR, and TCRdb's table has in-frame clones only and misses some. V and J calls and clone size are those listed in that table; D and trimming were worked out from the DNA. The sample includes under 200,000 clones, roughly four fifths of them seen just once. As for this clone: Antigen: not known.

The TCR comes from a girl aged 2-10 years in good health and CMV-seropositive. The sequencing input was PBMCs. The chain employs TRBV5-1 and TRBJ2-3, with 9 bases fitting TRBD2. In nucleotides, the CDR3 is TGCGCCAGCACCCCCCCAGGAGGTGGCGGGAGGGTTACAGATACGCAGTATTTT. This translates into CASTPPGGGGRVTDTQYF. The variable domain in full, completed from reference TRBV5-1 and TRBJ2-3, reads KAGVTQTPRYLIKTRGQQVTLSCSPISGHRSVSWYQQTPGQGLQFLFEYFSETQRNKGNFPGRFSGRQFSNSRSEMNVSTLELGDSALYLCASTPPGGGGRVTDTQYFGPGTRLTVL.